The source of this T cell receptor (beta chain) is a study of blood T cell repertoires in COVID-19. As processed by the authors: Quantification of nucleated cells was approximated via reference gene primer amplification. The repertoire was sequenced with immunoSEQ multiplex PCR; TCRdb's copy has only in-frame clones and lacks some. The V and J calls and clone size were taken over from that table, and D and trimming were inferred from the DNA. This sample has about 130,000 clones; approximately 85% occur once, and the top ten carry 4.3%. The receptor's source is a human donor in a cohort sampled during active COVID-19. What was sequenced was peripheral blood.

In nucleotides, the CDR3 is TGTGCCAGCAGTTCGCGAAACAGGGGGGAGACTGAAGCTTTCTTT. It is translated as CASSSRNRGETEAFF. This chain links TRBV27 with TRBJ1-1; 8 bases line up with TRBD1. The V gene end was trimmed by 4 bases and the J gene end by 5 bases; junction bases not matched to a gene: 9. CDR3 size: 15 residues. Germline V gene lookup returns CDR1 MNHEY and CDR2 SMNVEV (reference sequence).